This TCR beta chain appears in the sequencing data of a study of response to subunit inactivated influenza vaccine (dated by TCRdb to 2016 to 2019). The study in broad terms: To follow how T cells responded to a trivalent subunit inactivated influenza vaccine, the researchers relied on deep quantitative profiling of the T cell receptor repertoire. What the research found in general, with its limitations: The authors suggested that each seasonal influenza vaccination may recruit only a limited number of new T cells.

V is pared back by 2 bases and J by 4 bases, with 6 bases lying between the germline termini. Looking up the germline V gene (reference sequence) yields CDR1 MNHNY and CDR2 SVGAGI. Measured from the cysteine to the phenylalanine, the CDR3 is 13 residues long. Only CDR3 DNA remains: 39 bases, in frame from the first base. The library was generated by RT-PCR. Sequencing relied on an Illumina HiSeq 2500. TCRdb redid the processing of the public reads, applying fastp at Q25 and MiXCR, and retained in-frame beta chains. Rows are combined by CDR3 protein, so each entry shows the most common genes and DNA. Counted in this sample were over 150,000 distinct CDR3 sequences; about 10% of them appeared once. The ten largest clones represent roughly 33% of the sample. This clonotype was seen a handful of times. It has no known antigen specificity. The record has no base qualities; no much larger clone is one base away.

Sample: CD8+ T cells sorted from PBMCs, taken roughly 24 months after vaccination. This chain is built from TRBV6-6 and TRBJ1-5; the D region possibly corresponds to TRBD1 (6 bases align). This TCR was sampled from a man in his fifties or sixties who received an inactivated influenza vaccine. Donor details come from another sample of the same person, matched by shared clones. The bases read TGTGCCAGCAGTTACCAGGGGAATCAGCCCCAGCATTTT. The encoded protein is CASSYQGNQPQHF.